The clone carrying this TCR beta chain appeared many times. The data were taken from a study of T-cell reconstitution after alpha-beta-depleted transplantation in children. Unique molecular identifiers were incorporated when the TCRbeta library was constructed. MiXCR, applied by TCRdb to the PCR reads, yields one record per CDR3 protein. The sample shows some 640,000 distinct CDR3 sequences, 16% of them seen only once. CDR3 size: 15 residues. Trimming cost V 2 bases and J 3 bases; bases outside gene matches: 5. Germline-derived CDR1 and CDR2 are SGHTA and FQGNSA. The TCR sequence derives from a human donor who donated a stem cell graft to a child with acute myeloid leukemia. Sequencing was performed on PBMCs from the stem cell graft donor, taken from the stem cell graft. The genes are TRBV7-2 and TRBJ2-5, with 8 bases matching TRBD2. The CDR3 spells CASSLWRGVEETQYF. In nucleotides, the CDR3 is TGTGCCAGCAGCTTATGGCGGGGGGTGGAAGAGACCCAGTACTTC.